This T cell receptor beta chain was captured by sequencing in a study of T cell responses to AZD1222 COVID-19 vaccine. General observations from the study: Spike-specific TCRs gained breadth and depth after people received two AZD1222 doses.

Profiling relied on immunoSEQ multiplex PCR, and the TCRdb table lists in-frame clones only, not all of them. Here the sample spans some 120,000 clones, approximately 92% being singletons. As regards this clone: Its antigen is still unknown.

Germline V lookup: CDR1 SGHTA, CDR2 FQGNSA. V lost 3 bases to trimming and J lost 5 bases; unmatched junction nucleotides: 10. The CDR3 contains 18 residues. The chain combines TRBV7-2 with TRBJ2-7, with 16 bases lining up with TRBD2. This sequence was found in an adult who received the MenACWY meningococcal vaccine as a control. The source material was peripheral blood, sampled 28 days after the second dose of the MenACWY control vaccine. In DNA, the CDR3 is TGTGCCAGCAGCTTGCTACCCGGGACTAGCGGGAGGGGCAACGAGCAGTACTTC. Translating it yields CASSLLPGTSGRGNEQYF. The whole variable domain, filled in from reference TRBV7-2 and TRBJ2-7, reads GAGVSQSPSNKVTEKGKDVELRCDPISGHTALYWYRQSLGQGLEFLIYFQGNSAPDKSGLPSDRFSAERTGGSVSTLTIQRTQQEDSAVYLCASSLLPGTSGRGNEQYFGPGTRLTVT.